The sequence of this TCR beta chain was determined in a study of blood T cell repertoires in COVID-19. The protocol was immunoSEQ multiplex PCR, while the TCRdb copy is restricted to in-frame clones and leaves out a portion. The table has more than 250,000 clones, approximately 86% seen once; the top ten hold 2.1%. Between the trimmed V and J ends, which lost 6 bases and 0 bases, there was a span of 11 bases. Germline values: CDR1 SNHLY, CDR2 FYNNEI. This CDR3 comprises 15 residues. V is TRBV2 and J is TRBJ2-2, with D perhaps matching TRBD1 (5 bases). The TCR originated in a woman aged 25 to 39 who had recovered from COVID-19. The sample taken for sequencing was peripheral blood. The chain's CDR3 is CASSKARANTGELFF. Here the CDR3 DNA reads TGTGCCAGCAGCAAAGCCAGGGCGAACACCGGGGAGCTGTTTTTT.